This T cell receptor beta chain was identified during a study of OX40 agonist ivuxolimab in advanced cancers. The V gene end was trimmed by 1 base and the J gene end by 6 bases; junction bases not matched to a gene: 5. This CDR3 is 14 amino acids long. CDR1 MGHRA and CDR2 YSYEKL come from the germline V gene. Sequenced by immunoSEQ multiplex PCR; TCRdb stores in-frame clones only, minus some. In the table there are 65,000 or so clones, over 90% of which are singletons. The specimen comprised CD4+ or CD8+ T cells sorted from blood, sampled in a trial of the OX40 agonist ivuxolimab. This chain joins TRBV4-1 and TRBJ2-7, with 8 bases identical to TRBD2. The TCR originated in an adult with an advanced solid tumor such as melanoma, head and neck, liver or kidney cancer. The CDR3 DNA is TGCGCCAGCAGCCAAGGGGGACTAGAGTCCGAGCAGTACTTC. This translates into CASSQGGLESEQYF.